A single sample is the source of the 18 T cell receptor beta chains below, sequenced in a study of TIL therapy for anti-PD-1-resistant metastatic lung cancer. The time point here: pre-treatment sample, taken before nivolumab and TIL therapy. The tumor samples were excised metastases, mostly pleural nodules or supraclavicular lymph nodes. This was the immunoSEQ v3 assay. The method was immunoSEQ multiplex PCR; TCRdb's version includes in-frame clones alone and lacks a portion of them. The sample shows about 10,000 clones, 55% to 70% of them seen only once. The source was tumor tissue, collected at baseline. These receptors all stem from a person aged 25-85 years with non-small cell lung cancer.

The CDR3 reads CASSQGGAGKETQYF. In DNA form, the CDR3 reads TGTGCCAGCAGCCAAGGGGGAGCAGGGAAAGAGACCCAGTACTTC. This chain connects TRBV4-2 to TRBJ2-5; D is perhaps TRBD1 or TRBD2 (5 bases each). The germline CDR1 and CDR2 sequences are LGHNA and YNFKEQ. Deletions cut 1 base from V and 3 bases from J, with 12 bases between. The CDR3 has 15 residues.

The CDR3 spells CASSVETTSTGELFF. The CDR3 DNA reads as TGTGCCAGCAGCGTAGAAACTACCTCGACCGGGGAGCTGTTTTTT. The genes are TRBV9 and TRBJ2-2, with no clear D. This CDR3 region has 15 residues. V lost 0 bases and J lost 5, with 11 bases in between. Germline V gives CDR1 SGDLS, CDR2 YYNGEE.

In its sample, this clone was seen a few times. The chain is built from TRBV2 and TRBJ2-5, with 8 bases matching TRBD2. This CDR3 has 14 residues. The germline gives CDR1 SNHLY, CDR2 FYNNEI. The junction had 6 bases not matched to a gene; V was cut back by 8 bases and J by 1 base. The CDR3 reads CASGRRGGQETQYF. As DNA, the CDR3 is TGTGCCAGCGGCCGCCGGGGGGGCCAAGAGACCCAGTACTTC.

This sequence joins TRBV4-1 and TRBJ2-1, with 10 bases aligning to TRBD1. CDR3 length equals 16 residues. The J segment lost 7 bases and the V segment lost 2 bases, leaving 8 bases of the junction unmatched. CDR1 and CDR2 from the germline V gene are MGHRA and YSYEKL. In DNA, the CDR3 is TGCGCCAGCAGCCAAACACCGGGACAGGGGATGAATGAGCAGTTCTTC. This gives the protein CASSQTPGQGMNEQFF.

V gene TRBV13 combines with J gene TRBJ2-2; D might be TRBD2 (6 bases). CDR1 is PRHDT and CDR2 is FYEKMQ in the germline V gene (reference sequence). V shed 3 bases and J shed 5 bases, with 13 bases lying between them. This CDR3 is 15 amino acids long. DNA for the CDR3: TGTGCCAGCAGCTTTACAGACGGAGGGACCGGGGAGCTGTTTTTT. Its translation is CASSFTDGGTGELFF.

CDR3 region: CAWTGGSVEQYF. CDR3 nucleotides: TGTGCCTGGACAGGGGGTTCGGTCGAGCAGTACTTC. The chain carries TRBV30 and TRBJ2-7; 7 bases agree with TRBD1. The CDR3 has 12 residues. V dropped 4 bases and J dropped 6; count of bases not matched to a gene: 6. CDR1 GTSNPN and CDR2 SVGIG come from the germline V gene (reference sequence).

The gene calls are TRBV10-3 and TRBJ2-3; 8 bases are a match to TRBD1. The CDR3 contains 13 residues. Trimming cost V 6 bases and J 6 bases; bases outside gene matches: 5. Germline CDR1 ENHRY, CDR2 SYGVKD. The chain's CDR3 is CAIRGQGTDTQYF. DNA for the CDR3: TGTGCCATCAGAGGACAGGGTACGGATACGCAGTATTTT.

This chain joins TRBV29-1 and TRBJ2-7; the match to TRBD2 covers 8 bases. The CDR3 is 13 amino acids. Germline V gives CDR1 SQVTM, CDR2 ANQGSEA. Unmatched junction bases numbered 5, after V lost 5 bases and J lost 2 bases. In DNA, the CDR3 is TGCAGCGTTCACGGGGGGGCTCCCTACGAGCAGTACTTC. The encoded protein is CSVHGGAPYEQYF.

V and J are TRBV5-1 and TRBJ2-1; D may be TRBD1 (6 bases). Germline CDR1 SGHRS, CDR2 YFSETQ. The CDR3 has 15 amino acids. V shed 0 bases and J shed 2 bases, with 9 bases lying between them. CDR3 sequence (DNA): TGCGCCAGCAGCTTGGGACAGGATGCCTACAATGAGCAGTTCTTC. It is translated as CASSLGQDAYNEQFF.

This chain uses TRBV11-3 with TRBJ2-2; no firm D call. Germline assignment: CDR1 SGHNT and CDR2 YENEEA. Trimming stripped 3 bases from V and 8 bases from J, with 7 bases between. CDR3 length: 12 amino acids. CDR3 coding DNA: TGTGCCAGCAGCTTCAGAAGGGGGGAGCTGTTTTTT. It yields the protein CASSFRRGELFF. Variable domain in full (rest from reference TRBV11-3 and TRBJ2-2): EAGVVQSPRYKIIEKKQPVAFWCNPISGHNTLYWYLQNLGQGPELLIRYENEEAVDDSQLPKDRFSAERLKGVDSTLKIQPAELGDSAVYLCASSFRRGELFFGEGSRLTVL.

V usage is TRBV29-1 and J usage is TRBJ2-3; D is unclear. The germline V gene has CDR1 SQVTM and CDR2 ANQGSEA. Trimming pared 5 bases from V and 4 bases from J, leaving 13 bases between. The CDR3 contains 13 residues. The CDR3 DNA reads TGCAGCGTTAGCACCATCAGCGCAGATACGCAGTATTTT. Protein product: CSVSTISADTQYF.

In this sample, this clone turned up a few times. This chain joins TRBV9 and TRBJ2-3; 10 nucleotides agree with TRBD1. This CDR3 is built from 15 residues. The J segment lost 4 bases and the V segment lost 4 bases, leaving 6 bases of the junction unmatched. Germline values: CDR1 SGDLS, CDR2 YYNGEE. Here the CDR3 DNA reads TGTGCCAGCAGCCCCAGGACAGGGGGTTCAGATACGCAGTATTTT. Its protein product is CASSPRTGGSDTQYF.

This clone rates as medium-sized. The rearrangement uses TRBV29-1 and TRBJ2-3; D may match TRBD1 or TRBD2 (5 bases each). The germline CDR1 and CDR2 sequences are SQVTM and ANQGSEA. The V end lost 8 bases, the J end lost 6 bases, and 15 bases lay between the germline ends. The CDR3 has 12 amino acids. The CDR3 nucleotides read TGCAGCTTTTCCGGGACCCCGGATACGCAGTATTTT. Its protein is CSFSGTPDTQYF.

This rearrangement joins TRBV30 to TRBJ1-1; weak D call: TRBD1 (5 bases). This CDR3 spans 12 amino acids. The germline CDR1 and CDR2 sequences are GTSNPN and SVGIG (reference sequence). Trimming left V 4 bases short and J 7 bases short, with 13 bases between. The CDR3 DNA reads as TGTGCCTGGAATCCGGGCGGGGGTGAAGCTTTCTTT. It is translated as CAWNPGGGEAFF.

This sequence joins TRBV30 and TRBJ1-2, with D possibly being TRBD1 (5 bases). The CDR3 has 13 residues. Trimming removed 2 bases at V and 7 bases at J, with 14 bases between. Germline assignment: CDR1 GTSNPN and CDR2 SVGIG (reference sequence). CDR3 nucleotide sequence: TGTGCCTGGAGTATCAAGCAGGGCGGTGGCTACACCTTC. It is translated as CAWSIKQGGGYTF.

This clone qualifies as large. CDR3 region: CASKAGITEAFF. CDR3 coding DNA: TGTGCCTCCAAGGCAGGGATCACTGAAGCTTTCTTT. The V call is TRBV25-1, the J call TRBJ1-1; D is perhaps TRBD1 (5 bases). The CDR3 is 12 amino acids. Germline V gives CDR1 MGHDK, CDR2 SYGVNS. V was clipped by 11 bases and J by 4 bases, with 14 bases between them.

The chain has TRBV27 and TRBJ1-1; no clear D. Per germline, CDR1 MNHEY and CDR2 SMNVEV (reference sequence). V lost 2 bases and J lost 0, with 4 bases in between. The CDR3 spans 13 residues. CDR3 sequence: CASSLMVNTEAFF. CDR3 nucleotide sequence: TGTGCCAGCAGTTTAATGGTGAACACTGAAGCTTTCTTT.

The chain employs TRBV28 and TRBJ1-1; the D is unclear. Germline values: CDR1 MDHEN, CDR2 SYDVKM. V lost 3 bases to trimming and J lost 3 bases, with 29 bases between them. The CDR3 covers 20 residues. The CDR3 region is CASSFFSSLRRTLLYTEAFF. The CDR3 nucleotides are TGTGCCAGCAGTTTCTTTTCTTCTTTGCGGCGGACTCTATTGTACACTGAAGCTTTCTTT.